The T cell receptor (beta chain) described here comes from a study of shared clonotypes between healthy human individuals. CDR1 is SGHTA, CDR2 FQGTGA, per germline. The V and J ends lost 5 bases and 4 bases, in that order; junction bases with no gene match: 7. This CDR3 comprises 14 residues. A remark on this clone: The identical CDR3 is also encoded by other nucleotide sequences in the sample.

It was across several immunoSEQ plates that each subset's genomic DNA was evenly split. Here immunoSEQ multiplex PCR was the method, and the copy in TCRdb shows in-frame clones only, minus some. The sample contains around 2.3 million clones, approximately 96% of which appear only once. The chain links TRBV7-3 to TRBJ2-7, with TRBD1 matching over 8 bases. The receptor comes from a man aged 18-30 years in good health. The sequencing sample was made of naive CD4+ T cells sorted from blood. The subset is: CD45RA+ positively selected. The CDR3 DNA reads TGTGCCAGCAGCCCCCGGCAGGGGGCTTACGAGCAGTACTTC. Its translation is CASSPRQGAYEQYF. The variable domain in full, completed from reference TRBV7-3 and TRBJ2-7, reads GAGVSQTPSNKVTEKGKYVELRCDPISGHTALYWYRQSLGQGPEFLIYFQGTGAADDSGLPNDRFFAVRPEGSVSTLKIQRTERGDSAVYLCASSPRQGAYEQYFGPGTRLTVT.